Only one count was recorded for the clone carrying this T cell receptor (beta chain). Its antigen is not identified. These data come from a study of Ad26.COV2.S vaccination and SARS-CoV-2 variants. Study results and caveats: TCR breadth and depth analyses may have underestimated total T cell responses. Vaccine recipients surpassed placebo recipients in spike-specific TCR breadth. Participants given vaccine showed non-spike TCR breadth similar to that of placebo recipients. Reportedly, after vaccination the spike-specific CD8+ and CD4+ T cell responses displayed substantial breadth.

Sequenced by immunoSEQ multiplex PCR; TCRdb stores in-frame clones only, minus some. This sample has about 180,000 clones, with approximately 90% found just once. Losses at the gene ends were 8 bases for V and 4 bases for J; bases not matched to a gene: 8. This CDR3 has 15 residues. The germline V gene encodes CDR1 LGHDT and CDR2 YNNKEL (reference sequence). Sequenced material: peripheral blood, taken after recovery from COVID-19. The J gene is TRBJ2-3, the V gene TRBV3-1 (or the pseudogene TRBV3-2), with TRBD2 matching over 11 bases. This sequence originates from a human donor who had recovered from COVID-19. The CDR3 sequence: CASGLAGGRSDTQYF. In DNA, the CDR3 is TGTGCCAGCGGGTTAGCGGGGGGGCGGTCAGATACGCAGTATTTT.